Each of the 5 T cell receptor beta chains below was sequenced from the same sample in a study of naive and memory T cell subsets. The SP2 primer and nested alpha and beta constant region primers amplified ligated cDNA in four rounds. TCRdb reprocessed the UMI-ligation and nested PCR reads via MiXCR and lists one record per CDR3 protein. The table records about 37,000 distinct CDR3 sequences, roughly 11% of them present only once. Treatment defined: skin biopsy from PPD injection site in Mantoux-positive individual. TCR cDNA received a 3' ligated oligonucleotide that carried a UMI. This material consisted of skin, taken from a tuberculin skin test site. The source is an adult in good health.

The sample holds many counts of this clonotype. Here the CDR3 reads CSPGQGNEQYF. As DNA, the CDR3 is TGCAGTCCGGGACAGGGGAACGAGCAGTACTTC. J is TRBJ2-7 and V is TRBV20-1; 10 nucleotides match TRBD1. In germline, CDR1 is DFQATT, CDR2 SNEGSKA (reference sequence). The CDR3 sequence is 11 residues long. V lost 8 bases, J lost 5 bases, and 3 bases stayed unmatched.

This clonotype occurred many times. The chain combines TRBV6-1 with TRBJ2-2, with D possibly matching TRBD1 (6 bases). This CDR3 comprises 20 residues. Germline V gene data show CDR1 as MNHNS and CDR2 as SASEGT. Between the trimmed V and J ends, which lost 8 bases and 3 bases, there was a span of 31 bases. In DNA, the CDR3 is TGTGCCAGCGCGGCGCTATCGACAGGACCCTATGAGTCGGACACCGGGGAGCTGTTTTTT. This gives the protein CASAALSTGPYESDTGELFF.

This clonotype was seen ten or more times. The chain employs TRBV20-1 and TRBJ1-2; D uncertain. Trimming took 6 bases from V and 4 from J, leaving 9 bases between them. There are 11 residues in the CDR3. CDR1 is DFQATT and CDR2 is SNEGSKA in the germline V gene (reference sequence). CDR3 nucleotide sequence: TGCAGTGCACGTCTCTCCTATGGCTACACCTTC. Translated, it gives CSARLSYGYTF.

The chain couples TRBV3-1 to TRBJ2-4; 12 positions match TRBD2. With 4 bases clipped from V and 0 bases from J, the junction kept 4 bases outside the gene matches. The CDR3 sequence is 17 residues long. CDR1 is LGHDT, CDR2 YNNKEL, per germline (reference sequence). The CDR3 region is CASSPSGRGLAKNIQYF. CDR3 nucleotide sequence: TGTGCCAGCAGCCCTAGCGGGAGGGGATTAGCCAAAAACATTCAGTACTTC.

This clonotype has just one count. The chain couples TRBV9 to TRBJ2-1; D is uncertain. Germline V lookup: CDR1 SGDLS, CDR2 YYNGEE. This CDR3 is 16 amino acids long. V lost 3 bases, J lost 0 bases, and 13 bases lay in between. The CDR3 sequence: CASSDGPKSSYNEQFF. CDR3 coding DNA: TGTGCCAGCAGCGACGGACCCAAAAGCTCCTACAATGAGCAGTTCTTC.